The 17 T cell receptor beta chains below come from one sample, sequenced in a study of cytomegalovirus exposure and HLA in healthy donors. The study ran its PCR with 60 Vbeta and 13 Jbeta primers. The assay was immunoSEQ multiplex PCR, and TCRdb's table has in-frame clones only and misses some. Altogether approximately 69,000 clones are present, about 75% being singletons, with the ten largest covering over 2.5%. The sample was PBMCs. The source is a man younger than 30 in good health and CMV-seronegative.

The rearrangement joins TRBV6-1 to TRBJ1-5; the D gene is possibly TRBD1 (6 bases). Germline loops: CDR1 MNHNS, CDR2 SASEGT. V lost 1 base and J 2 bases, leaving 15 bases between the germline ends. CDR3 size: 17 residues. The CDR3 sequence is CASSEGAGAWGNQPQHF. The CDR3 coding sequence is TGTGCCAGCAGTGAAGGAGCGGGGGCCTGGGGCAATCAGCCCCAGCATTTT.

The CDR3 DNA is TGTGCCAGCAGACGGTTTGGAAACACCATATATTTT. This sequence encodes CASRRFGNTIYF. The J gene is TRBJ1-3, the V gene TRBV2, with D hard to call. V was cut by 6 bases and J by 3 bases, with 6 bases left in between. The CDR3 has 12 residues. CDR1 is SNHLY and CDR2 is FYNNEI in the germline V gene.

The DNA of the CDR3 is TGTGCCAGCAGCAAAGAGGGACACCTAAGAAACACTGAAGCTTTCTTT. Amino acid sequence: CASSKEGHLRNTEAFF. The rearrangement uses TRBV21-1 and TRBJ1-1; no check of the table's D call, TRBD1, against the DNA was made. TRBV21-1 is deemed a pseudogene. This CDR3 is built from 16 residues.

The CDR3 DNA reads as TGTGCCATCAGTGACTTCGGGGACAGGGGGCTTGGCTACACCTTC. It is translated as CAISDFGDRGLGYTF. The V gene is TRBV10-3, the J gene TRBJ1-2, with 12 bases fitting TRBD1. The J segment lost 7 bases and the V segment lost 3 bases, leaving 6 bases of the junction unmatched. There are 15 residues in the CDR3. Germline V gives CDR1 ENHRY, CDR2 SYGVKD.

The V and J genes are TRBV18 and TRBJ1-2; D gene unclear. Per germline, CDR1 KGHSH and CDR2 LQKENI. The CDR3 contains 13 residues. V lost 8 bases and J lost 8, with 18 bases in between. In DNA, the CDR3 is TGTGCCAGCCCTCCGGGGAAGGAGGGAGGCTACACCTTC. Residues: CASPPGKEGGYTF.

The chain recombines TRBV5-1 with TRBJ1-1, with 8 positions matching TRBD1. CDR3 length: 16 amino acids. V dropped 3 bases and J dropped 3; count of bases not matched to a gene: 10. Germline V gene lookup returns CDR1 SGHRS and CDR2 YFSETQ. CDR3 DNA sequence: TGCGCCAGCAGCTCAAATCCGACAGGGGATTACACTGAAGCTTTCTTT. Amino acids: CASSSNPTGDYTEAFF.

This chain links TRBV4-2 with TRBJ2-5; 7 bases are a match to TRBD2. The CDR3 has 15 residues. The V gene end was trimmed by 0 bases and the J gene end by 7 bases; junction bases not matched to a gene: 8. The germline CDR1 and CDR2 sequences are LGHNA and YNFKEQ. CDR3: CASSQDERGGGTQYF. Written as DNA, the CDR3 is TGTGCCAGCAGCCAAGATGAGAGGGGCGGGGGGACCCAGTACTTC.

The chain has TRBV7-2 and TRBJ2-1; possible D gene TRBD1, 5 bases. Germline V gene lookup returns CDR1 SGHTA and CDR2 FQGNSA. This CDR3 has 14 amino acids. V dropped 3 bases and J dropped 4 bases, with 10 bases sitting between them. The CDR3 loop is CASSLGPVYNEQFF. The CDR3 nucleotides are TGTGCCAGCAGCTTGGGGCCAGTTTACAATGAGCAGTTCTTC.

V is TRBV7-9 and J is TRBJ2-3, with 7 nucleotides matching TRBD2. J was trimmed by 4 bases and V by 5 bases; bases with no gene match: 6. The CDR3 is 14 residues long. CDR1 and CDR2 (germline): SEHNR, FQNEAQ (reference sequence). The CDR3 loop reads CASSAAGRADTQYF. The CDR3, as DNA: TGTGCCAGCAGCGCAGCGGGGAGGGCAGATACGCAGTATTTT. The complete variable domain, with remaining parts taken from reference TRBV7-9 and TRBJ2-3, reads DTGVSQNPRHKITKRGQNVTFRCDPISEHNRLYWYRQTLGQGPEFLTYFQNEAQLEKSRLLSDRFSAERPKGSFSTLEIQRTEQGDSAMYLCASSAAGRADTQYFGPGTRLTVL.

The chain recombines TRBV30 with TRBJ2-1; 7 nucleotides agree with TRBD1. Per germline, CDR1 GTSNPN and CDR2 SVGIG (reference sequence). This CDR3 has 10 residues. The J segment lost 13 bases and the V segment lost 1 base, leaving 1 base of the junction unmatched. CDR3 DNA: TGTGCCTGGAGTGGACAGGGTCAGTTCTTC. Protein sequence: CAWSGQGQFF.

The rearrangement links TRBV6-4 to TRBJ1-1, with D unresolved. CDR1 and CDR2 from the germline V gene are MRHNA and SNTAGT. CDR3 length: 13 residues. The V end lost 7 bases, the J end lost 5 bases, and 14 bases lay between the germline ends. The CDR3 coding sequence is TGTGCCAGCACGAGGGAGCTCGGGACTGAAGCTTTCTTT. This sequence encodes CASTRELGTEAFF.

The chain employs TRBV27 and TRBJ2-3; 8 bases map to TRBD2. This CDR3 contains 17 residues. Losses at the gene ends were 2 bases for V and 0 bases for J; bases not matched to a gene: 7. Per the germline V gene, CDR1 is MNHEY and CDR2 is SMNVEV (reference sequence). CDR3 amino acids: CASSLLTSVPSTDTQYF. In nucleotides, the CDR3 is TGTGCCAGCAGTTTACTGACTAGCGTGCCTAGCACAGATACGCAGTATTTT.

The chain carries TRBV7-9 and TRBJ1-4; 7 bases line up with TRBD1. Trimming took 3 bases from V and 7 from J; bases not matched to a gene: 5. The germline V gene encodes CDR1 SEHNR and CDR2 FQNEAQ (reference sequence). CDR3 length equals 14 residues. The CDR3 coding sequence is TGTGCCAGCAGCTTGGGACAGAGCGGTGAAAAACTGTTTTTT. The encoded protein is CASSLGQSGEKLFF. Together with reference TRBV7-9 and TRBJ1-4, the CDR3 gives the full variable domain: DTGVSQNPRHKITKRGQNVTFRCDPISEHNRLYWYRQTLGQGPEFLTYFQNEAQLEKSRLLSDRFSAERPKGSFSTLEIQRTEQGDSAMYLCASSLGQSGEKLFFGSGTQLSVL.

The V gene is TRBV5-4, the J gene TRBJ1-2; D is unresolved. The germline gives CDR1 SGHNT, CDR2 YYREEE (reference sequence). The V and J ends lost 4 bases and 10 bases respectively, with 14 bases between them. This CDR3 is 12 amino acids long. CDR3 sequence reads: CASSADSSDYTF. The CDR3 nucleotides read TGTGCCAGCAGCGCGGACTCATCCGACTACACCTTC.

The rearrangement joins TRBV11-2 to TRBJ1-1; no clear D. This CDR3 comprises 12 residues. The germline V and J ends were trimmed by 4 bases and 1 base, with 4 bases remaining between them. The germline gives CDR1 SGHAT, CDR2 FQNNGV. The CDR3 nucleotides read TGTGCCAGCAGCTCAGGGAACACTGAAGCTTTCTTT. The encoded protein is CASSSGNTEAFF.

This clone was recorded a few times. The gene calls are TRBV2 and TRBJ1-2; D gene uncertain. V was cut by 10 bases and J by 5 bases, with 17 bases left in between. Per the germline V gene, CDR1 is SNHLY and CDR2 is FYNNEI. The CDR3 is made up of 13 amino acids. The CDR3 loop is CATWTGQVYGYTF. The CDR3 nucleotides are TGTGCCACCTGGACTGGGCAGGTTTATGGCTACACCTTC.

V is TRBV5-8 and J is TRBJ2-1, with 11 nucleotides matching TRBD1. This CDR3 is built from 15 residues. V lost 4 bases and J lost 7; bases outside the gene matches: 7. Germline V CDR1 and CDR2: SGHTS, YDEGEE. CDR3 sequence: CASSREDRGLNEQFF. The CDR3 coding sequence is TGTGCCAGCAGCCGGGAGGACAGGGGGCTGAATGAGCAGTTCTTC.